Following are 16 T cell receptor beta chains from one sample sequenced in a study of metastatic and nonmetastatic thyroid tumors. TCRdb re-called clones via MiXCR from the PCR reads. The profile shows some 23,000 clones, more than 25% of them singletons. All patients were untreated before thyroid surgery. Input material: tumor tissue. The receptors originated from a female donor with papillary thyroid cancer or a benign thyroid nodule (not recorded which). Some clones in this sample may be carry-over from other donors' samples.

This clone was counted many times. The CDR3 DNA follows: TGTGCCATCGGACACAGGGAACCCTACGAGCAGTACTTC. Residues: CAIGHREPYEQYF. The chain couples TRBV12-3 or TRBV12-4 to TRBJ2-7; tentatively, D is TRBD1 (6 bases). This CDR3 has 13 amino acids. Trimming pared 10 bases from V and 2 bases from J, leaving 15 bases between.

This clone was detected ten times or more. The chain combines TRBV11-2 with TRBJ2-1; D is possibly TRBD2 (6 bases). The CDR3 extends over 14 amino acids. The germline CDR1 and CDR2 sequences are SGHAT and FQNNGV. V lost 3 bases to trimming and J lost 2 bases, with 8 bases between them. The chain's CDR3 is CASSFGTAYNEQFF. The CDR3 DNA is TGTGCCAGCAGCTTTGGGACTGCCTACAATGAGCAGTTCTTC.

J is TRBJ2-3 and V is TRBV12-3 or TRBV12-4; 10 bases agree with TRBD2. V was clipped by 4 bases and J by 6 bases; unmatched bases: 16. The CDR3 extends over 18 amino acids. The CDR3 DNA is TGTGCCAGCAGTTCCTCACCGGGACTAGCGAAGGAGACGGATACGCAGTATTTT. Translating gives CASSSSPGLAKETDTQYF.

In this sample, this clone turned up many times. The chain combines TRBV20-1 with TRBJ1-5; D gene ambiguous. Per germline, CDR1 DFQATT and CDR2 SNEGSKA (reference sequence). V gave up 5 bases and J gave up 1 base, with 15 bases separating them. This CDR3 has 15 residues. The DNA of the CDR3 is TGCAGTGCTCCAAGGGCCGGGATGAGCAATCAGCCCCAGCATTTT. It translates to CSAPRAGMSNQPQHF.

The chain uses TRBV20-1 and TRBJ2-5; the D gene could be TRBD1 or TRBD2 (5 bases each). V lost 4 bases and J 0 bases, leaving 21 bases between the germline ends. The CDR3 is made up of 17 amino acids. The germline CDR1 and CDR2 sequences are DFQATT and SNEGSKA (reference sequence). The CDR3 DNA is TGCAGTGCTACGTACAGGTCAGCTCGAGGGTACCAAGAGACCCAGTACTTC. This encodes CSATYRSARGYQETQYF.

This clone was observed at least ten times. V and J are TRBV15 and TRBJ2-5; 8 positions agree with TRBD2. This CDR3 has 14 residues. Germline CDR1 LNHNV, CDR2 YYDKDF (reference sequence). Trimming removed 6 bases from V and 4 bases from J; junction bases left unmatched: 7. CDR3: CATRSSAGVETQYF. The DNA for the CDR3 is TGTGCCACCAGAAGCTCAGCGGGGGTAGAGACCCAGTACTTC.

This clone occurred a few times. The chain uses TRBV12-3 or TRBV12-4 and TRBJ1-1, with TRBD1 as a possible D gene (6 bases). The CDR3 extends over 17 amino acids. The V and J ends lost 6 bases and 5 bases respectively, with 25 bases between them. Written as DNA, the CDR3 is TGTGCCAGCAGCAACGACCGGTCGGGGGGCCTGCAAACTGAAGCTTTCTTT. This translates into CASSNDRSGGLQTEAFF.

The V and J genes are TRBV5-1 and TRBJ2-6; 10 bases are shared with TRBD1. The CDR3 consists of 17 residues. J gave up 2 bases and V 4 bases, and 6 bases lay outside the gene matches. CDR1 and CDR2 from the germline V gene are SGHRS and YFSETQ. In DNA, the CDR3 is TGCGCCAGCAGCAGAGGGACAGGGGTTACTGGGGCCAACGTCCTGACTTTC. This translates into CASSRGTGVTGANVLTF.

This clone showed up just once. Other DNA sequences in the sample encode the same CDR3. V and J are TRBV6-1 and TRBJ2-5, with D perhaps matching TRBD2 (6 bases). This CDR3 region has 15 residues. CDR1 MNHNS and CDR2 SASEGT come from the germline V gene. CDR3 amino acids: CSSWGRGTPRETQYF. CDR3 coding DNA: TGTTCGAGCTGGGGCCGGGGGACCCCCCGTGAGACCCAGTACTTC.

As regards this clone: Germline is not matched at one junction end, which may reflect a read error. The chain combines TRBV7-8 with TRBJ2-5; no reliable D call. This CDR3 has 12 residues. Germline V gene data show CDR1 as SGHVS and CDR2 as FQNEAQ. The CDR3 sequence is CVSSLSQETQYF. For the CDR3, the DNA is TGTGTCAGCAGCCTATCTCAAGAGACCCAGTACTTC.

Of note for this clone: This CDR3 is missing its conserved last phenylalanine or tryptophan, likely due to a read error. This chain joins TRBV4-2 and TRBJ1-1; 10 nucleotides match TRBD1. Germline-derived CDR1 and CDR2 are LGHNA and YNFKEQ. This CDR3 is 20 amino acids long. The ends lost 3 bases at V and 0 bases at J; junction bases unmatched: 16. The CDR3 here is CASSHQDRGTSFYMNTEAFS. In nucleotides, the CDR3 is TGTGCCAGCAGCCACCAGGACAGGGGGACCTCCTTCTATATGAACACTGAAGCTTTCTCT.

This clone was observed a single time. CDR3 in amino acids: CASSPGGTGPNEQFF. The CDR3 nucleotides read TGTGCCAGCAGCCCGGGAGGGACAGGGCCTAATGAGCAGTTCTTC. The chain combines TRBV11-2 with TRBJ2-1; a weak D match, TRBD1 (9 bases). Trimming took off 5 bases at V and 7 bases at J, with 18 bases between the two ends. Germline V CDR1 and CDR2: SGHAT, FQNNGV. This CDR3 region has 15 residues.

There are many counts of this clone. The gene calls are TRBV5-1 and TRBJ1-4; 8 nucleotides match TRBD1. This CDR3 has 15 amino acids. CDR1 is SGHRS and CDR2 is YFSETQ in the germline V gene. Germline trimming cut 4 bases from V and 7 bases from J; bases unmatched to any gene: 9. Written as DNA, the CDR3 is TGCGCCAGCAGCCGTGAAACAGGGGGTCCTGAAAAACTGTTTTTT. Amino acids: CASSRETGGPEKLFF.

Judged by abundance, this clone is medium-sized. The genes are TRBV12-3 or TRBV12-4 and TRBJ1-4; weak D call: TRBD1 (5 bases). V was clipped by 1 base and J by 8 bases, with 11 bases between them. The CDR3 spans 14 residues. The CDR3 sequence: CASSLEGGGEKLFF. The CDR3, as DNA: TGTGCCAGCAGTTTAGAGGGCGGGGGGGAAAAACTGTTTTTT.

This clone was seen repeatedly, ten times or more. The CDR3 sequence is CASSSTGDRAETQYF. CDR3 in DNA: TGCGCCAGCAGCTCTACGGGAGACAGGGCCGAGACCCAGTACTTC. The chain links TRBV5-1 to TRBJ2-5, with a weak D call TRBD1 (7 bases). Trimming shortened V by 3 bases and J by 5 bases, and 17 bases separated the two germline ends. This CDR3 contains 15 residues. Germline V gene data show CDR1 as SGHRS and CDR2 as YFSETQ.

A remark on this clone: One end of the junction does not line up with germline, which may come from a read error. Other nucleotide sequences in the sample specify the same CDR3. The chain employs TRBV4-1 and TRBJ1-1; D call uncertain. This CDR3 has 15 residues. Germline V gives CDR1 MGHRA, CDR2 YSYEKL. The DNA of the CDR3 is TGCGCCAGCAGTCAAGGACGTACAGCATCCACTGAAGCTTTCTTT. It codes for CASSQGRTASTEAFF.